This T cell receptor beta chain came from a study of T cell changes during pregnancy in multiple sclerosis. Sequencing used immunoSEQ multiplex PCR; TCRdb keeps in-frame clones, though not all of them. The data show about 45,000 clones, approximately 92% seen once. CDR3 length: 19 residues. In germline, CDR1 is MDHEN, CDR2 SYDVKM. Trimming removed 4 bases from V and 4 bases from J; junction bases left unmatched: 17. This TCR was recovered from a female donor with multiple sclerosis, enrolled in a pregnancy study. Sequences were derived from CD4+ T cells from peripheral blood mononuclear cells, sampled before pregnancy. This chain joins TRBV28 and TRBJ1-5, with TRBD1 matching over 9 bases. The CDR3 nucleotides read TGTGCCAGCAGTTCCGTCACAGGGGGCGCGGGAGTGGCAAATCAGCCCCAGCATTTT. Translated, it gives CASSSVTGGAGVANQPQHF. Full variable domain (rest looked up from reference TRBV28 and TRBJ1-5): DVKVTQSSRYLVKRTGEKVFLECVQDMDHENMFWYRQDPGLGLRLIYFSYDVKMKEKGDIPEGYSVSREKKERFSLILESASTNQTSMYLCASSSVTGGAGVANQPQHFGDGTRLSIL.